Presented here are 19 T cell receptor beta chains from one specimen sequenced in a study of blood T cell repertoires in COVID-19. Using immunoSEQ multiplex PCR, the repertoire was profiled, and TCRdb retains in-frame clones only, with some absent. The sample holds more than 150,000 clones, 85% to 90% seen once. The sample was peripheral blood. The receptors were gathered from a man aged 35 to 55 with active or convalescent COVID-19.

The chain carries TRBV5-4 and TRBJ1-1, with a weak D call TRBD1 (5 bases). V lost 0 bases and J 2 bases, leaving 14 bases between the germline ends. The germline V gene encodes CDR1 SGHNT and CDR2 YYREEE (reference sequence). This CDR3 is 16 amino acids long. CDR3 region: CASSLGVRQGNTEAFF. CDR3 DNA: TGTGCCAGCAGCTTGGGCGTTAGGCAGGGAAACACTGAAGCTTTCTTT.

The chain joins TRBV29-1 to TRBJ2-3; TRBD2 might be the D (7 bases). The V gene's germline CDR1 is SQVTM and CDR2 ANQGSEA. There are 13 residues in the CDR3. V shed 4 bases and J shed 6 bases, with 14 bases lying between them. DNA of the CDR3: TGCAGCGTTGTGCGGGGGCTGGCGGATACGCAGTATTTT. It yields the protein CSVVRGLADTQYF.

The chain combines TRBV2 with TRBJ2-3; D is undetermined. The germline gives CDR1 SNHLY, CDR2 FYNNEI. Trimming cost V 10 bases and J 4 bases, with 9 bases left between them. The CDR3 has 11 residues. DNA for the CDR3: TGTGCCAAAGAGATTTCAGATACGCAGTATTTT. Amino acids: CAKEISDTQYF. The variable domain in full, with the rest retrieved from reference TRBV2 and TRBJ2-3, is EPEVTQTPSHQVTQMGQEVILRCVPISNHLYFYWYRQILGQKVEFLVSFYNNEISEKSEIFDDQFSVERPDGSNFTLKIRSTKLEDSAMYFCAKEISDTQYFGPGTRLTVL.

V gene TRBV28 combines with J gene TRBJ1-1; no reliable D call. Trimming pared 5 bases from V and 5 bases from J, leaving 15 bases between. There are 14 residues in the CDR3. Germline CDR1 reads MDHEN; CDR2 reads SYDVKM. The CDR3 nucleotides are TGTGCCAGCAGTCCCGCTCCGGGTCGGACTGAAGCTTTCTTT. The encoded protein is CASSPAPGRTEAFF.

This chain uses TRBV24-1 with TRBJ2-2; a weak D match, TRBD2 (6 bases). In germline, CDR1 is KGHDR, CDR2 SFDVKD. The V and J ends lost 3 bases and 5 bases respectively, with 15 bases between them. There are 16 residues in the CDR3. CDR3 residues: CATSDRGEAQTGELFF. DNA of the CDR3: TGTGCCACCAGTGATCGAGGGGAGGCACAGACCGGGGAGCTGTTTTTT.

The genes are TRBV7-3 and TRBJ2-1; 8 nucleotides match TRBD2. The CDR3 covers 15 residues. The germline CDR1 and CDR2 sequences are SGHTA and FQGTGA. J was trimmed by 3 bases and V by 5 bases; bases with no gene match: 6. The CDR3 DNA sequence: TGTGCCAGCAGCCCAGGTAGCGGGGTCTACAATGAGCAGTTCTTC. Encoded protein: CASSPGSGVYNEQFF.

The chain recombines TRBV3-1 (or the pseudogene TRBV3-2) with TRBJ1-6; no clear D gene. CDR1 LGHDT and CDR2 YNNKEL come from the germline V gene (reference sequence). The CDR3 totals 14 residues. Trimming left V 3 bases short and J 7 bases short, with 10 bases between. The CDR3 loop is CASSHKVANSPLHF. CDR3 DNA sequence: TGTGCCAGCAGCCACAAAGTAGCCAATTCACCCCTCCACTTT.

V gene TRBV7-8 combines with J gene TRBJ1-2; 7 bases map to TRBD1. The CDR3 spans 13 residues. Losses at the gene ends were 8 bases for V and 3 bases for J; bases not matched to a gene: 6. CDR1 SGHVS and CDR2 FQNEAQ come from the germline V gene. The CDR3 spells CASSTGFYYGYTF. In nucleotides, the CDR3 is TGTGCCAGCTCGACAGGGTTTTACTATGGCTACACCTTC.

The V and J genes are TRBV11-3 and TRBJ2-5; D perhaps matches TRBD2 (7 bases). Trimming cost V 5 bases and J 5 bases, with 21 bases left between them. CDR1 SGHNT and CDR2 YENEEA come from the germline V gene. This CDR3 region has 16 residues. CDR3 DNA: TGTGCCAGCAGCCGGGGGGCAAGGACGTCCAGTGAGACCCAGTACTTC. This encodes CASSRGARTSSETQYF.

The chain uses TRBV28 and TRBJ1-5; 8 nucleotides align to TRBD1. The CDR3 length is 15 residues. Germline V gives CDR1 MDHEN, CDR2 SYDVKM. The V segment lost 2 bases and the J segment 5 bases; nucleotides outside the gene matches: 5. The CDR3 loop reads CASSLRQGAHQPQHF. CDR3 bases: TGTGCCAGCAGTTTAAGGCAGGGGGCCCATCAGCCCCAGCATTTT.

The chain uses TRBV6-5 and TRBJ1-1, with D perhaps TRBD1 (6 bases). The V end lost 6 bases, the J end lost 5 bases, and 13 bases lay between the germline ends. The CDR3 totals 13 residues. CDR1 MNHEY and CDR2 SVGAGI come from the germline V gene. The CDR3 nucleotides are TGTGCCAGCAGCACGGACAGTTGGACTGAAGCTTTCTTT. Residues: CASSTDSWTEAFF.

This chain connects TRBV6-5 to TRBJ2-3; maybe TRBD2 (5 bases). The CDR3 runs 14 residues. With 6 bases removed from V and 3 bases from J, the gap between germline ends came to 13 bases. Germline-derived CDR1 and CDR2 are MNHEY and SVGAGI. The DNA for the CDR3 is TGTGCCAGCAGAATGAGGGCACGAACAGATACGCAGTATTTT. Its protein product is CASRMRARTDTQYF.

The rearrangement links TRBV11-1 to TRBJ2-7, with D tentatively TRBD1 (6 bases). Trimming shortened V by 8 bases and J by 2 bases, and 13 bases separated the two germline ends. The CDR3 totals 13 residues. Germline V gene data show CDR1 as SGHAT and CDR2 as FQDESV (reference sequence). CDR3 sequence: CASGHRAPYEQYF. In nucleotides, the CDR3 is TGTGCCAGCGGACACAGGGCCCCCTACGAGCAGTACTTC. Supplemented by reference TRBV11-1 and TRBJ2-7, the full variable domain reads EAEVAQSPRYKITEKSQAVAFWCDPISGHATLYWYRQILGQGPELLVQFQDESVVDDSQLPKDRFSAERLKGVDSTLKIQPAELGDSAMYLCASGHRAPYEQYFGPGTRLTVT.

The chain uses TRBV5-1 and TRBJ1-1, with a possible D match to TRBD1 (6 bases). In germline, CDR1 is SGHRS, CDR2 YFSETQ. V was shortened by 2 bases and J by 1 base, with 12 bases between the two germline ends. The CDR3 runs 15 residues. CDR3 coding DNA: TGCGCCAGCAGCTTCCATCGGGACAAGAACACTGAAGCTTTCTTT. Protein: CASSFHRDKNTEAFF.

V is TRBV27 and J is TRBJ2-7; 9 bases fit TRBD1. The CDR3 runs 15 residues. The germline V gene has CDR1 MNHEY and CDR2 SMNVEV (reference sequence). Trimming took 5 bases from V and 3 from J; bases not matched to a gene: 8. The CDR3 spells CASSPRQGGGYEQYF. The CDR3 region has the DNA TGTGCCAGCAGTCCCCGACAGGGGGGAGGCTACGAGCAGTACTTC.

This clone was seen a few times. The V call is TRBV9, the J call TRBJ2-7, with D perhaps TRBD2 (5 bases). Germline V gene sequence: CDR1 SGDLS, CDR2 YYNGEE. The CDR3 is 11 amino acids. Trimming stripped 3 bases from V and 5 bases from J, with 6 bases between. The CDR3 bases are TGTGCCAGCAGCGCGGAGGACGAGCAGTACTTC. It translates to CASSAEDEQYF.

The chain has TRBV28 and TRBJ1-5, with TRBD1 as a possible D gene (5 bases). Germline V CDR1 and CDR2: MDHEN, SYDVKM. CDR3 length: 16 residues. V lost 2 bases to trimming and J lost 1 base, with 12 bases between them. The CDR3 reads CASSLNPRESNQPQHF. CDR3 coding DNA: TGTGCCAGCAGTTTAAACCCCAGGGAAAGCAATCAGCCCCAGCATTTT.

This clone was observed a single time. V gene TRBV2 combines with J gene TRBJ1-2; TRBD1 matches at 7 bases. Germline CDR1 and CDR2: SNHLY and FYNNEI. This CDR3 contains 13 residues. J gave up 4 bases and V 6 bases, and 5 bases lay outside the gene matches. The CDR3 sequence is CASREGTAYGYTF. The CDR3 region has the DNA TGTGCCAGCAGGGAGGGGACAGCCTATGGCTACACCTTC. Drawing the rest from reference TRBV2 and TRBJ1-2, the complete variable domain is EPEVTQTPSHQVTQMGQEVILRCVPISNHLYFYWYRQILGQKVEFLVSFYNNEISEKSEIFDDQFSVERPDGSNFTLKIRSTKLEDSAMYFCASREGTAYGYTFGSGTRLTVV.

V is TRBV10-3 and J is TRBJ2-1, with 14 bases matching TRBD2. Germline lookup yields CDR1 ENHRY and CDR2 SYGVKD. The CDR3 runs 15 residues. The V gene end was trimmed by 6 bases and the J gene end by 7 bases; junction bases not matched to a gene: 5. The CDR3 bases are TGTGCCATCAGAACGACTAGCGGGGGGGCGAATGAGCAGTTCTTC. As protein: CAIRTTSGGANEQFF.